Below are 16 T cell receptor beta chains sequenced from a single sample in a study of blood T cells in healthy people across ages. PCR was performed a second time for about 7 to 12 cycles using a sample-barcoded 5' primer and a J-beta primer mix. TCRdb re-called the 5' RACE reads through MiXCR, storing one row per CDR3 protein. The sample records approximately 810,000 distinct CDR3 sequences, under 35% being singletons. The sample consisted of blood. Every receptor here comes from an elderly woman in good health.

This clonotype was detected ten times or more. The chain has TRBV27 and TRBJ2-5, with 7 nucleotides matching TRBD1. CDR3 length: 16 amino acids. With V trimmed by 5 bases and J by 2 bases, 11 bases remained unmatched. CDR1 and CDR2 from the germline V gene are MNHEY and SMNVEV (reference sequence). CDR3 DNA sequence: TGTGCCAGCAGTATACGACAGGGACGAGCTCAAGAGACCCAGTACTTC. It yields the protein CASSIRQGRAQETQYF.

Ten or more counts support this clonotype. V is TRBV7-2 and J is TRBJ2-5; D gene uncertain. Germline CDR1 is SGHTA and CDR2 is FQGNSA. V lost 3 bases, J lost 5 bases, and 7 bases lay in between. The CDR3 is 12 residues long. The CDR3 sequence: CASSFPEETQYF. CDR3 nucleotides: TGTGCCAGCAGCTTCCCCGAGGAGACCCAGTACTTC.

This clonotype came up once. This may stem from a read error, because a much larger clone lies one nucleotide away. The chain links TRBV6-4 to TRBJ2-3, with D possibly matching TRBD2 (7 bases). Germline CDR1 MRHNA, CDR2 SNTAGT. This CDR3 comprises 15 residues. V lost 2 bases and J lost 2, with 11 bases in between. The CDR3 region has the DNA TGTGCCAGCAGTGACACCCGGGGGGCCACAGATACGCAGTATTTT. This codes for CASSDTRGATDTQYF.

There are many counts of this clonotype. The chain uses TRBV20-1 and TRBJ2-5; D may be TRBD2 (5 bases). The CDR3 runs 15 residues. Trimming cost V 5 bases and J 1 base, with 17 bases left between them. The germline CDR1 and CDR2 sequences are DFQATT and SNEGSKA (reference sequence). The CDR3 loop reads CSAVGRSSPQETQYF. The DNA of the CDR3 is TGCAGTGCTGTCGGGCGGTCTAGCCCCCAAGAGACCCAGTACTTC.

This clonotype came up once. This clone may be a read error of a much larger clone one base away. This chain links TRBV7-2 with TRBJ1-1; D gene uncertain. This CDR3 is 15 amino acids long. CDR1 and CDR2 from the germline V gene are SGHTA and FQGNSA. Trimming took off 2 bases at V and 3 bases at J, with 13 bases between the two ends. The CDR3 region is CASSLNATTYTEAFF. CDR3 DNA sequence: TGTGCCAGCAGCTTAAATGCGACTACTTACACTGAAGCTTTCTTT.

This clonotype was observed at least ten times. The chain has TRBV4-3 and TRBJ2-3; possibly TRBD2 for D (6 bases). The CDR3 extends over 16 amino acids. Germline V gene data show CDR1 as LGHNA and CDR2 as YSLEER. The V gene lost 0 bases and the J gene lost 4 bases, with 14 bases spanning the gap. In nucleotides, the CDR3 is TGCGCCAGCAGCCAAGACGCACGGGGGTCGGCAGATACGCAGTATTTT. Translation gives CASSQDARGSADTQYF.

This CDR3 reads CSVEGRTGWSYNEQYF. The CDR3 DNA is TGCAGCGTTGAAGGCAGGACAGGGTGGTCCTACAATGAGCAGTACTTC. The V gene is TRBV29-1, the J gene TRBJ2-7; 8 bases are a match to TRBD1. After removal of 1 base from V and 7 bases from J, the junction contained 15 bases not matched to a gene. CDR3 length equals 16 residues. Germline CDR1 and CDR2: SQVTM and ANQGSEA.

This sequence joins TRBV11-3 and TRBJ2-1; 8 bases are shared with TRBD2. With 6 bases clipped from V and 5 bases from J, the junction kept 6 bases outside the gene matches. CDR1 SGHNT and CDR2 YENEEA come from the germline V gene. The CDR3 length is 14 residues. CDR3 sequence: CASRSGGTDNEQFF. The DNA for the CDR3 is TGTGCCAGCAGGTCGGGGGGGACTGACAATGAGCAGTTCTTC.

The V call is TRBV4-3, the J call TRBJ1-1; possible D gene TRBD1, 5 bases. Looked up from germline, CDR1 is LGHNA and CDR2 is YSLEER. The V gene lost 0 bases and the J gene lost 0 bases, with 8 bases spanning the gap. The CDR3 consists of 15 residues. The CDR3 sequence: CASSQDSQVNTEAFF. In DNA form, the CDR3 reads TGCGCCAGCAGCCAAGACTCACAGGTGAACACTGAAGCTTTCTTT.

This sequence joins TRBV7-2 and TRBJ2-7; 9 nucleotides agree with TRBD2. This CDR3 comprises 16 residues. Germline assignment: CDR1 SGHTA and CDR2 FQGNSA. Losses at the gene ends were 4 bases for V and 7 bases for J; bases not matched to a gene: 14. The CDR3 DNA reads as TGTGCCAGCAGCTCAAACCGAGCGGGGGGAGGTAATGAGCAGTACTTC. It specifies CASSSNRAGGGNEQYF.

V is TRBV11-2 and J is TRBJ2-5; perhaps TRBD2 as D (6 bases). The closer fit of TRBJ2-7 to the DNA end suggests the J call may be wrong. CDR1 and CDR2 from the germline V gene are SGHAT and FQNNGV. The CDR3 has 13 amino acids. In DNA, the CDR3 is TGTGCCAGCAGCTTGATGACTAGTCTCGAGCAGTACTTC. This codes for CASSLMTSLEQYF.

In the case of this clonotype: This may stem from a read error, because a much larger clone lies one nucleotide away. CDR3 bases: TGTGCCAGCTCACCAATTCGGGATACGCGGTATTTT. Translation: CASSPIRDTRYF. This sequence joins TRBV18 and TRBJ2-3; a weak D match, TRBD2 (5 bases). This CDR3 comprises 12 residues. Per the germline V gene, CDR1 is KGHSH and CDR2 is LQKENI.

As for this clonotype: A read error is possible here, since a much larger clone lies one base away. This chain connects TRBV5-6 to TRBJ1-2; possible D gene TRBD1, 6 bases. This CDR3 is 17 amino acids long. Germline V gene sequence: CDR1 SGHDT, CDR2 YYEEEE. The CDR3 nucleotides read TGTGCCAGCAGCTCCCAGCTTAGGGGGGCTAGCAACTATGGCTGCACCTTC. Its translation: CASSSQLRGASNYGCTF.

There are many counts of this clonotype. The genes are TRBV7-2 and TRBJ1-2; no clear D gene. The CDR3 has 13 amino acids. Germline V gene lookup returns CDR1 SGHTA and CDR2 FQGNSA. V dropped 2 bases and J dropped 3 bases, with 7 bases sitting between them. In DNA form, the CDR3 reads TGTGCCAGCAGCTTAACCAGCGACTATGGCTACACCTTC. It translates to CASSLTSDYGYTF.

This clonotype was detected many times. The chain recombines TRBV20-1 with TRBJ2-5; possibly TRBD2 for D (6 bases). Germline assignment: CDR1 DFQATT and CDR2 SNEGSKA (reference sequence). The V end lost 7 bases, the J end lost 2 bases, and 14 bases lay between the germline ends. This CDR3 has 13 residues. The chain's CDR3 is CSVGLAQQETQYF. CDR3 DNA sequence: TGCAGTGTTGGTCTAGCGCAGCAAGAGACCCAGTACTTC.

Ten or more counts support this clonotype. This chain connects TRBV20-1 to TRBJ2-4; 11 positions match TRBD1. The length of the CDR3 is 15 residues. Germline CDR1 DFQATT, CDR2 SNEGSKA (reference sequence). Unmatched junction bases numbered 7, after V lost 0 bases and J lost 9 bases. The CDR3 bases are TGCAGTGCTAGAGATGCCGGACAGGGGGCAGGCATTCAGTACTTC. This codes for CSARDAGQGAGIQYF.